Below are 27 T cell receptor beta chains sequenced from a single sample in a study of kidney transplant recipient with SARS-CoV-2 infection. TCRdb reanalysed the reads using MiXCR and keeps one entry per CDR3 protein. The table records fewer than 250,000 distinct CDR3 sequences, more than 25% of them present only once. The source material was a blood sample, sampled at baseline and on roughly day 110 from a kidney transplant recipient. The receptors originated from a male patient aged 25-45 years who had COVID-19 and was a kidney transplant recipient. Some of the T cells may derive from the graft donor.

In this sample, this clonotype turned up many times. The chain recombines TRBV5-3 with TRBJ1-2; D gene uncertain. TRBV5-3 is an open reading frame, and its role is uncertain. The CDR3 loop spans 16 amino acids. The V end was cut by 7 bases, the J end by 4 bases, with 23 bases between. The CDR3 region is CARWASVVRKTYGYTF. The CDR3 region has the DNA TGTGCCAGATGGGCGTCAGTGGTGAGAAAGACCTATGGCTACACCTTC.

This sequence joins TRBV7-6 and TRBJ2-2, with D maybe TRBD2 (6 bases). The CDR3 runs 16 residues. CDR1 and CDR2 from the germline V gene are SGHVS and FNYEAQ. Trimming took off 2 bases at V and 6 bases at J, with 16 bases between the two ends. CDR3 nucleotides: TGTGCCAGCAGCTTATTCGGGGGTGACAGCGCCGGGGAGCTGTTTTTT. Its translation is CASSLFGGDSAGELFF.

Notes on this clonotype: A read error may be the cause here, since a much bigger clone is one base away. The V call is TRBV3-1, the J call TRBJ2-3; unclear D gene. With the DNA end fitting TRBJ2-5 better, the J assignment may be wrong. Germline CDR1 LGHDT, CDR2 YNNKEL (reference sequence). The CDR3 extends over 17 amino acids. The CDR3 protein is CAGSVGPPISFSETQYF. Here the CDR3 DNA reads TGTGCCGGCAGCGTAGGGCCTCCCATTTCTTTCTCTGAGACCCAGTACTTC.

The chain uses TRBV5-4 and TRBJ2-5; the match to TRBD1 covers 10 bases. CDR1 SGHNT and CDR2 YYREEE come from the germline V gene (reference sequence). The CDR3 has 17 amino acids. The V gene end was trimmed by 0 bases and the J gene end by 3 bases; junction bases not matched to a gene: 8. The CDR3 DNA reads as TGTGCCAGCAGCTTGGAAGGGGGACAGGGGTACGAAGAGACCCAGTACTTC. It specifies CASSLEGGQGYEETQYF.

This clonotype appeared many times. The chain joins TRBV3-1 to TRBJ1-1; no reliable D call. Germline CDR1 reads LGHDT; CDR2 reads YNNKEL (reference sequence). CDR3 length: 17 amino acids. The V gene lost 5 bases and the J gene lost 4 bases, with 23 bases spanning the gap. In nucleotides, the CDR3 is TGTGCCAGCAGCGATTTGCATCCCATTTCAATTCGCACTGAAGCTTTCTTT. The encoded protein is CASSDLHPISIRTEAFF.

This clonotype was picked up many times. This chain uses TRBV30 with TRBJ1-1; no reliable D call. This CDR3 comprises 11 residues. Trimming pared 1 base from V and 5 bases from J, leaving 5 bases between. CDR1 is GTSNPN, CDR2 SVGIG, per germline (reference sequence). CDR3 nucleotides: TGTGCCTGGAGTGGCATTACTGAAGCTTTCTTT. Encoded protein: CAWSGITEAFF.

This clonotype was counted once. A read error may be the cause here, since a much bigger clone is one base away. The V gene is TRBV6-6, the J gene TRBJ1-6; TRBD1 matches at 7 bases. Germline V CDR1 and CDR2: MNHNY, SVGAGI (reference sequence). The junction had 13 bases not matched to a gene; V was cut back by 4 bases and J by 10 bases. The CDR3 loop spans 16 amino acids. The CDR3 coding sequence is TGTGCCAGCAGTTGCCGGGACAGTTGGAATTACTCACCCCTCCACTTT. Its protein product is CASSCRDSWNYSPLHF.

This clonotype came up a few times. V usage is TRBV7-2 and J usage is TRBJ2-3; TRBD1 is a possible D gene (5 bases). Germline V CDR1 and CDR2: SGHTA, FQGNSA. This CDR3 is 17 amino acids long. V lost 4 bases, J lost 2 bases, and 19 bases lay in between. CDR3 residues: CASSSFRGSTPTDTQYF. DNA of the CDR3: TGTGCCAGCAGCTCCTTTAGGGGTTCAACACCCACAGATACGCAGTATTTT.

This clonotype was counted ten times or more. The V call is TRBV28, the J call TRBJ2-7; 8 nucleotides line up with TRBD1. Germline CDR1 MDHEN, CDR2 SYDVKM. The CDR3 extends over 15 amino acids. The V and J ends lost 1 base and 4 bases, in that order; junction bases with no gene match: 6. The CDR3 nucleotides are TGTGCCAGCAGTTTATCTCAGGGGGCTTGGTACGAGCAGTACTTC. Translation gives CASSLSQGAWYEQYF.

This clonotype has only one observation. A much more abundant neighbour one base away suggests this may be a read error. The genes are TRBV9 and TRBJ1-6; D ambiguous. Trimming removed 6 bases at V and 6 bases at J, with 7 bases between. The CDR3 totals 12 residues. Germline V gene sequence: CDR1 SGDLS, CDR2 YYNGEE. The CDR3 loop is CASIGLNSPLHF. CDR3 DNA sequence: TGTGCCAGCATAGGGCTTAATTCACCCCTCCACTTT. The complete variable domain, with remaining parts taken from reference TRBV9 and TRBJ1-6, reads DSGVTQTPKHLITATGQRVTLRCSPRSGDLSVYWYQQSLDQGLQFLIQYYNGEERAKGNILERFSAQQFPDLHSELNLSSLELGDSALYFCASIGLNSPLHFGNGTRLTVT.

Points on this clonotype: A much larger clone sits a single nucleotide away, making a read error possible. The CDR3 does not close with the conserved phenylalanine or tryptophan, likely indicating a read error. For the CDR3, the DNA is TGTGCCAGCATTCCGGGACGGACGAACACTGAAGCTTTCCTT. Translating gives CASIPGRTNTEAFL. The V call is TRBV12-3 or TRBV12-4, the J call TRBJ1-1; D might be TRBD1 (5 bases). V was trimmed by 7 bases and J by 1 base, leaving 13 bases between them. The CDR3 totals 14 residues.

This clonotype was seen many times. The chain couples TRBV6-5 to TRBJ1-1; weak D call: TRBD1 (6 bases). Trimming stripped 6 bases from V and 2 bases from J, with 13 bases between. Germline V gene lookup returns CDR1 MNHEY and CDR2 SVGAGI. This CDR3 comprises 14 residues. As DNA, the CDR3 is TGTGCCAGCAGCTCCGACAGGTTTAACACTGAAGCTTTCTTT. This translates into CASSSDRFNTEAFF.

In its sample, this clonotype was seen many times. V usage is TRBV6-5 and J usage is TRBJ2-5; a possible D gene is TRBD2 (5 bases). The CDR3 has 14 amino acids. The V and J ends lost 7 bases and 4 bases respectively, with 16 bases between them. CDR1 and CDR2 (germline): MNHEY, SVGAGI. The CDR3 DNA sequence: TGTGCCAGCACTCTAGGAGGATGGGGAGAGACCCAGTACTTC. Translated: CASTLGGWGETQYF.

This clonotype was seen ten or more times. The chain uses TRBV6-5 and TRBJ2-3, with TRBD2 matching 13 bases. This CDR3 contains 16 residues. Germline CDR1 and CDR2: MNHEY and SVGAGI. V was clipped by 6 bases and J by 2 bases; unmatched bases: 5. Here the CDR3 reads CASRGLAGVITDTQYF. The DNA of the CDR3 is TGTGCCAGCAGAGGACTAGCGGGAGTCATCACAGATACGCAGTATTTT.

Concerning this clonotype: A much larger clone sits a single nucleotide away, making a read error possible. This chain connects TRBV5-6 to TRBJ1-1; D gene ambiguous. The CDR3 is 12 amino acids. CDR1 and CDR2 (germline): SGHDT, YYEEEE. CDR3 in amino acids: CTSSFRTTEAFF. CDR3 nucleotides: TGTACCAGCAGCTTTAGGACCACTGAAGCTTTCTTT. Combining the CDR3 with reference TRBV5-6 and TRBJ1-1 gives the whole variable domain DAGVTQSPTHLIKTRGQQVTLRCSPKSGHDTVSWYQQALGQGPQFIFQYYEEEERQRGNFPDRFSGHQFPNYSSELNVNALLLGDSALYLCTSSFRTTEAFFGQGTRLTVV.

Many counts were recorded for this clonotype. The rearrangement links TRBV7-9 to TRBJ1-2; D not resolved. The length of the CDR3 is 17 residues. The V end lost 5 bases, the J end lost 4 bases, and 23 bases lay between the germline ends. Germline V gene data show CDR1 as SEHNR and CDR2 as FQNEAQ (reference sequence). CDR3 region: CASSMIIYHGKTYGYTF. Written as DNA, the CDR3 is TGTGCCAGCAGCATGATAATATACCATGGAAAGACCTATGGCTACACCTTC.

In the case of this clonotype: Since no conserved phenylalanine or tryptophan closes the CDR3, a read error is the likely cause. This CDR3 is CASSEGYQNTEAFS. CDR3 DNA: TGCGCCAGCAGTGAAGGATACCAGAACACTGAAGCTTTCTCT. The genes are TRBV10-2 and TRBJ1-1; no definite D call. Germline assignment: CDR1 WSHSY and CDR2 SAAADI. Between the trimmed V and J ends, which lost 3 bases and 1 base, there was a span of 9 bases. The CDR3 is 14 amino acids.

In the case of this clonotype: This sequence may be a read error, since a much larger clone differs from it by one base. This chain joins TRBV6-1 and TRBJ1-2; D gene uncertain. The ends were cut back, 5 bases at V and 4 bases at J, with 23 bases in the middle. This CDR3 comprises 17 residues. Germline V gives CDR1 MNHNS, CDR2 SASEGT. CDR3 amino acids: CASSPRMECRKTYGYTF. As DNA, the CDR3 is TGTGCCAGCAGTCCCAGGATGGAATGTAGAAAGACCTATGGCTACACCTTC.

In its sample, this clonotype was seen many times. The CDR3 DNA is TGCGCCAGCAGCTTAAGGGTTCCCGGGCAAGTGAATAATTCACCCCTCCACTTT. This sequence encodes CASSLRVPGQVNNSPLHF. The V gene is TRBV5-1, the J gene TRBJ1-6, with no clear D. The CDR3 is 18 residues long. V lost 2 bases and J 5 bases, leaving 20 bases between the germline ends. Germline lookup yields CDR1 SGHRS and CDR2 YFSETQ.

On this clonotype itself: This sequence may be a read error, since a much larger clone differs from it by one base. The V gene is TRBV5-4, the J gene TRBJ2-4, with 10 positions matching TRBD1. CDR3 length: 15 residues. Per germline, CDR1 SGHNT and CDR2 YYREEE (reference sequence). The CDR3 coding sequence is TGTGCCAGCAGCTTGTCTTCGGACAGGGGGGGCATTCAGCACTTC. Amino acids: CASSLSSDRGGIQHF. Full variable domain (remainder filled in from reference TRBV5-4 and TRBJ2-4): ETGVTQSPTHLIKTRGQQVTLRCSSQSGHNTVSWYQQALGQGPQFIFQYYREEENGRGNFPPRFSGLQFPNYSSELNVNALELDDSALYLCASSLSSDRGGIQHFGAGTRLSVL.

Remarks on this clonotype: A much larger clone differs from this one at a single base, so this may be a read error. This sequence joins TRBV20-1 and TRBJ1-2; D gene ambiguous. Per germline, CDR1 DFQATT and CDR2 SNEGSKA (reference sequence). The CDR3 totals 16 residues. The CDR3 sequence is CSARYVLFRKTYGNTF. DNA of the CDR3: TGCAGTGCTCGCTATGTGCTGTTTCGAAAGACCTATGGCAACACCTTC.

The sample holds many counts of this clonotype. The V gene is TRBV4-3, the J gene TRBJ2-7; no firm D call. The CDR3 covers 15 residues. The germline V and J ends were trimmed by 0 bases and 0 bases, with 9 bases remaining between them. Germline V CDR1 and CDR2: LGHNA, YSLEER. CDR3 amino acids: CASSQELLSSYEQYF. The CDR3 DNA reads TGCGCCAGCAGCCAAGAACTGCTCAGCTCCTACGAGCAGTACTTC.

This clonotype has only a few counts. The gene calls are TRBV5-1 and TRBJ2-1; D possibly matches TRBD1 or TRBD2 (6 bases each). The germline V gene has CDR1 SGHRS and CDR2 YFSETQ. V was clipped by 4 bases and J by 6 bases, with 14 bases between them. CDR3 length equals 14 residues. The CDR3 DNA sequence: TGCGCCAGCAGCCCATACGGGGGCCGCAATGAGCAGTTCTTC. As protein: CASSPYGGRNEQFF.

This clonotype was seen a handful of times. Here the CDR3 reads CASSLFAQPYGYTF. The CDR3 coding sequence is TGTGCCAGCAGCTTGTTCGCACAGCCTTATGGCTACACCTTC. V and J are TRBV7-2 and TRBJ1-2; no firm D call. The germline V gene encodes CDR1 SGHTA and CDR2 FQGNSA. Deletions cut 3 bases from V and 5 bases from J, with 13 bases between. The CDR3 has 14 amino acids.

This clonotype was seen repeatedly, ten times or more. J is TRBJ2-1 and V is TRBV2; 13 nucleotides match TRBD2. Trimming at V came to 6 bases and at J to 6 bases, leaving 5 bases not matched to a gene. Germline-derived CDR1 and CDR2 are SNHLY and FYNNEI. There are 15 residues in the CDR3. DNA of the CDR3: TGTGCCAGCAGGGCAACTAGCGGGGGGGCCAATGAGCAGTTCTTC. Translation gives CASRATSGGANEQFF.

Many counts were recorded for this clonotype. The chain combines TRBV14 with TRBJ1-2; D remains ambiguous. The V gene lost 3 bases and the J gene lost 2 bases, with 10 bases spanning the gap. The germline CDR1 and CDR2 sequences are SGHDN and FVKESK. There are 14 residues in the CDR3. The CDR3 DNA reads TGTGCCAGCAGCCAGGGTCCACAGAACTATGGCTACACCTTC. It codes for CASSQGPQNYGYTF.

This clonotype occurred many times. The CDR3 DNA reads as TGTGCCAGCAGCCCCAGGGGTATTAGGAAACTGTTTTTT. Protein sequence: CASSPRGIRKLFF. The V call is TRBV5-8, the J call TRBJ1-4, with D possibly matching TRBD1 (6 bases). CDR3 length: 13 amino acids. The germline V gene encodes CDR1 SGHTS and CDR2 YDEGEE. V was cut by 4 bases and J by 11 bases, with 15 bases left in between.